These 32 T cell receptor beta chains originate from one sample sequenced in a study of cytomegalovirus exposure and HLA in healthy donors. PCR amplification relied on 60 Vbeta primers (plus 13 Jbeta primers). The table came from immunoSEQ multiplex PCR; TCRdb's copy has only in-frame clones and leaves some out. The sample carries hundreds of thousands of clones, 78% recorded once. The sample comprised PBMCs. These receptors all come from a boy between 5 and 17 years old in good health and CMV-seronegative.

V and J are TRBV19 and TRBJ1-1; tentatively, D is TRBD1 (5 bases). The V end was cut by 3 bases, the J end by 5 bases, with 10 bases between. Germline V gives CDR1 LNHDA, CDR2 SQIVND (reference sequence). This CDR3 has 13 residues. The CDR3 loop is CASSIFRGTEAFF. The CDR3 coding sequence is TGTGCCAGTAGTATCTTTCGGGGGACTGAAGCTTTCTTT.

The sample holds one count of this clone. This chain uses TRBV5-1 with TRBJ1-1; TRBD1 agrees at 8 bases. This CDR3 region has 16 residues. Germline V lookup: CDR1 SGHRS, CDR2 YFSETQ. The trim removed 5 bases at V and 0 bases at J, leaving 9 bases unmatched. CDR3 bases: TGCGCCAGCAGGCCCGACAGGGGATCTCTGAACACTGAAGCTTTCTTT. Translating it yields CASRPDRGSLNTEAFF.

The chain has TRBV7-6 and TRBJ1-6, with TRBD1 as a possible D gene (5 bases). Per germline, CDR1 SGHVS and CDR2 FNYEAQ. Trimming took 5 bases from V and 0 from J, leaving 17 bases between them. The CDR3 is 18 amino acids. CDR3 residues: CASSPFETASSYNSPLHF. Written as DNA, the CDR3 is TGTGCCAGCAGCCCATTCGAGACAGCGAGCTCCTATAATTCACCCCTCCACTTT.

The chain is built from TRBV30 and TRBJ2-4, with a weak D call TRBD1 (6 bases). Per the germline V gene, CDR1 is GTSNPN and CDR2 is SVGIG (reference sequence). There are 14 residues in the CDR3. V lost 4 bases and J lost 4, with 14 bases in between. The DNA of the CDR3 is TGTGCCTGGAAGGGGGTAGGGGGAAAAAACATTCAGTACTTC. It codes for CAWKGVGGKNIQYF.

V usage is TRBV7-3 and J usage is TRBJ2-1; 12 bases match TRBD2. With V trimmed by 4 bases and J by 4 bases, 8 bases remained unmatched. Germline loops: CDR1 SGHTA, CDR2 FQGTGA. The CDR3 length is 17 residues. The CDR3 DNA reads TGTGCCAGCAGCTCCTACTTACTAGCGGGGGGTTACAATGAGCAGTTCTTC. Amino acids: CASSSYLLAGGYNEQFF. Full variable domain (missing parts from reference TRBV7-3 and TRBJ2-1): GAGVSQTPSNKVTEKGKYVELRCDPISGHTALYWYRQSLGQGPEFLIYFQGTGAADDSGLPNDRFFAVRPEGSVSTLKIQRTERGDSAVYLCASSSYLLAGGYNEQFFGPGTRLTVL.

The rearrangement links TRBV30 to TRBJ2-3; 10 bases map to TRBD2. Trimming cost V 0 bases and J 2 bases; bases outside gene matches: 5. Germline V CDR1 and CDR2: GTSNPN, SVGIG (reference sequence). CDR3 length: 16 residues. The CDR3 bases are TGTGCCTGGAGTGTACTTGGGACTAGCGACACAGATACGCAGTATTTT. Its protein is CAWSVLGTSDTDTQYF. Variable domain in full (rest from reference TRBV30 and TRBJ2-3): SQTIHQWPATLVQPVGSPLSLECTVEGTSNPNLYWYRQAAGRGLQLLFYSVGIGQISSEVPQNLSASRPQDRQFILSSKKLLLSDSGFYLCAWSVLGTSDTDTQYFGPGTRLTVL.

This clone was seen a handful of times. The chain uses TRBV2 and TRBJ2-4; TRBD2 aligns across 8 bases. The CDR3 runs 15 residues. Germline V CDR1 and CDR2: SNHLY, FYNNEI. V lost 6 bases and J lost 4; bases outside the gene matches: 8. CDR3 sequence (DNA): TGTGCCAGCAGGAAGGAAGCGGGGGAAAAAAACATTCAGTACTTC. Translation: CASRKEAGEKNIQYF.

The chain joins TRBV30 to TRBJ1-2; TRBD1 agrees at 7 bases. Trimming at V came to 3 bases and at J to 0 bases, leaving 16 bases not matched to a gene. Germline V gene data show CDR1 as GTSNPN and CDR2 as SVGIG (reference sequence). The length of the CDR3 is 18 residues. In DNA, the CDR3 is TGTGCCTGGAGGGGGCTAGTCGACCACAGGGGATCTAACTATGGCTACACCTTC. Protein sequence: CAWRGLVDHRGSNYGYTF.

This chain connects TRBV30 to TRBJ1-4, with D unresolved. Trimming took 8 bases from V and 8 from J, leaving 12 bases between them. Germline CDR1 reads GTSNPN; CDR2 reads SVGIG (reference sequence). CDR3 length equals 11 residues. CDR3 in amino acids: CAAGRREKLFF. CDR3 nucleotide sequence: TGTGCCGCGGGCCGGCGGGAAAAACTGTTTTTT.

This chain joins TRBV5-4 and TRBJ2-7; 8 bases match TRBD2. This CDR3 comprises 12 residues. V lost 7 bases and J lost 7; bases outside the gene matches: 7. Germline-derived CDR1 and CDR2 are SGHNT and YYREEE (reference sequence). The CDR3 loop is CASGLAAYEQYF. In DNA, the CDR3 is TGTGCCAGCGGACTAGCAGCGTATGAGCAGTACTTC.

This chain uses TRBV7-9 with TRBJ1-2, with D possibly being TRBD1 (6 bases). CDR3 length: 13 amino acids. Trimming shortened V by 3 bases and J by 5 bases, and 10 bases separated the two germline ends. CDR1 and CDR2 (germline): SEHNR, FQNEAQ (reference sequence). The CDR3 protein is CASSFKGGYGYTF. CDR3 DNA sequence: TGTGCCAGCAGCTTTAAGGGGGGGTATGGCTACACCTTC.

The chain couples TRBV11-3 to TRBJ1-2; TRBD1 aligns across 7 bases. Germline CDR1 reads SGHNT; CDR2 reads YENEEA. The CDR3 contains 14 residues. Unmatched junction bases numbered 9, after V lost 5 bases and J lost 6 bases. The CDR3 sequence: CASSGDRVVDGYTF. In DNA form, the CDR3 reads TGTGCCAGCAGCGGCGACAGGGTCGTGGATGGCTACACCTTC. Looking up the rest from reference TRBV11-3 and TRBJ1-2 gives the full variable domain: EAGVVQSPRYKIIEKKQPVAFWCNPISGHNTLYWYLQNLGQGPELLIRYENEEAVDDSQLPKDRFSAERLKGVDSTLKIQPAELGDSAVYLCASSGDRVVDGYTFGSGTRLTVV.

This chain connects TRBV9 to TRBJ2-5; 10 bases map to TRBD2. V shed 6 bases, J shed 6 bases, and the junction held 11 bases outside the gene matches. CDR1 and CDR2 from the germline V gene are SGDLS and YYNGEE. The CDR3 sequence is 15 residues long. The CDR3 DNA is TGTGCCAGCACCCCCGAAGCGGGGGGGCCTCAGACCCAGTACTTC. Its protein product is CASTPEAGGPQTQYF.

CDR3: CASSQEGDRGTDTQYF. In DNA form, the CDR3 reads TGTGCCAGCAGCCAAGAAGGGGACAGGGGGACAGATACGCAGTATTTT. J is TRBJ2-3 and V is TRBV4-2; the match to TRBD1 covers 11 bases. CDR1 and CDR2 from the germline V gene are LGHNA and YNFKEQ. V lost 0 bases and J lost 3; bases outside the gene matches: 2. The CDR3 is 16 residues long.

The genes are TRBV10-3 and TRBJ2-1, with TRBD1 as a possible D gene (5 bases). Trimming stripped 0 bases from V and 2 bases from J, with 20 bases between. Germline lookup yields CDR1 ENHRY and CDR2 SYGVKD. The CDR3 loop spans 19 amino acids. The CDR3, as DNA: TGTGCCATCAGTGAGTCTTCCAGGGCCCTCGGTGGCGCCTACAATGAGCAGTTCTTC. Translating it yields CAISESSRALGGAYNEQFF.

This clone has just a few counts. V gene TRBV29-1 combines with J gene TRBJ1-2; D is undetermined. The CDR3 covers 15 residues. Germline V lookup: CDR1 SQVTM, CDR2 ANQGSEA. The V end was cut by 7 bases, the J end by 2 bases, with 20 bases between. The CDR3 bases are TGCAGCGCCTTGGGCCGAGGGCAGGCAAACTATGGCTACACCTTC. This translates into CSALGRGQANYGYTF.

This rearrangement joins TRBV7-2 to TRBJ2-5; TRBD2 matches 8 bases. V lost 5 bases to trimming and J lost 7 bases; unmatched junction nucleotides: 6. Germline V gives CDR1 SGHTA, CDR2 FQGNSA. The CDR3 is 13 residues long. The CDR3 reads CASSPVAGGTQYF. CDR3 bases: TGTGCCAGCAGCCCGGTGGCGGGAGGGACCCAGTACTTC. Together with reference TRBV7-2 and TRBJ2-5, the CDR3 gives the full variable domain: GAGVSQSPSNKVTEKGKDVELRCDPISGHTALYWYRQSLGQGLEFLIYFQGNSAPDKSGLPSDRFSAERTGGSVSTLTIQRTQQEDSAVYLCASSPVAGGTQYFGPGTRLLVL.

A single count supports this clone. V usage is TRBV5-6 and J usage is TRBJ2-1, with 7 bases matching TRBD1. The junction had 3 bases not matched to a gene; V was cut back by 3 bases and J by 6 bases. Germline loops: CDR1 SGHDT, CDR2 YYEEEE. CDR3 length: 13 residues. The CDR3, as DNA: TGTGCCAGCAGCTCGGACAGGTTCAATGAGCAGTTCTTC. Translation: CASSSDRFNEQFF. Using reference TRBV5-6 and TRBJ2-1 for the parts outside the CDR3, the full variable domain is DAGVTQSPTHLIKTRGQQVTLRCSPKSGHDTVSWYQQALGQGPQFIFQYYEEEERQRGNFPDRFSGHQFPNYSSELNVNALLLGDSALYLCASSSDRFNEQFFGPGTRLTVL.

The chain joins TRBV11-3 to TRBJ2-5, with D possibly TRBD2 on 6 matching bases. CDR1 and CDR2 from the germline V gene are SGHNT and YENEEA. The CDR3 sequence is 15 residues long. V was clipped by 4 bases and J by 5 bases, with 17 bases between them. This CDR3 is CASSSWLVEGETQYF. DNA for the CDR3: TGTGCCAGCAGCTCCTGGTTGGTGGAGGGGGAGACCCAGTACTTC.

CDR3 residues: CATSRDSGTNTEAFF. DNA for the CDR3: TGTGCCACCAGCAGAGATAGCGGGACAAACACTGAAGCTTTCTTT. The genes are TRBV15 and TRBJ1-1; a possible D gene is TRBD1 (6 bases). The CDR3 covers 15 residues. Germline values: CDR1 LNHNV, CDR2 YYDKDF (reference sequence). The ends were cut back, 0 bases at V and 2 bases at J, with 10 bases in the middle.

This clone was seen only a few times. The CDR3 reads CATGGSPLHF. For the CDR3, the DNA is TGTGCCACCGGGGGTTCACCCCTCCACTTT. This sequence joins TRBV6-6 and TRBJ1-6, with a possible D match to TRBD1 (5 bases). V dropped 10 bases and J dropped 9 bases, with 7 bases sitting between them. Germline CDR1 MNHNY, CDR2 SVGAGI (reference sequence). This CDR3 is 10 amino acids long.

The chain recombines TRBV5-1 with TRBJ2-7; TRBD1 matches at 10 bases. V was clipped by 4 bases and J by 4 bases; unmatched bases: 8. CDR1 is SGHRS, CDR2 YFSETQ, per germline. This CDR3 region has 15 residues. Here the CDR3 reads CASSARDRGAYEQYF. CDR3 DNA sequence: TGCGCCAGCAGCGCCCGGGACAGGGGCGCGTACGAGCAGTACTTC.

This clone has only a few counts. The chain joins TRBV2 to TRBJ1-3; no clear D. The CDR3 contains 17 residues. Germline V lookup: CDR1 SNHLY, CDR2 FYNNEI. Trimming took 0 bases from V and 0 from J, leaving 12 bases between them. The CDR3 DNA reads as TGTGCCAGCAGTGAAGCGCTCTCGAGCTACTCTGGAAACACCATATATTTT. It yields the protein CASSEALSSYSGNTIYF.

The chain has TRBV7-9 and TRBJ2-7, with D possibly TRBD1 on 6 matching bases. Trimming removed 3 bases from V and 2 bases from J, with 14 bases in between. The germline CDR1 and CDR2 sequences are SEHNR and FQNEAQ (reference sequence). The CDR3 consists of 15 residues. The DNA of the CDR3 is TGTGCCAGCAGCTTGGTCACAGGGCCCCCCTACGAGCAGTACTTC. Residues: CASSLVTGPPYEQYF.

The chain is built from TRBV4-2 and TRBJ1-5, with D perhaps TRBD1 (6 bases). The germline CDR1 and CDR2 sequences are LGHNA and YNFKEQ. V was cut by 3 bases and J by 1 base, with 22 bases left in between. CDR3 size: 19 residues. The CDR3 DNA reads TGTGCCAGCAGCCATTACTACAGTGGGGGGGGCGGAAGCAATCAGCCCCAGCATTTT. It codes for CASSHYYSGGGGSNQPQHF.

The chain carries TRBV5-1 and TRBJ2-2, with TRBD2 matching over 11 bases. CDR1 and CDR2 from the germline V gene are SGHRS and YFSETQ. V lost 3 bases to trimming and J lost 7 bases; unmatched junction nucleotides: 8. This CDR3 has 16 amino acids. The CDR3 DNA follows: TGCGCCAGCAGCTGGGTACTAGCGGGAGAAGTCGGGGAGCTGTTTTTT. This translates into CASSWVLAGEVGELFF.

A few counts support this clone. The chain joins TRBV11-2 to TRBJ1-1; D ambiguous. This CDR3 has 11 amino acids. Trimming left V 5 bases short and J 11 bases short, with 12 bases between. Germline V CDR1 and CDR2: SGHAT, FQNNGV. CDR3 in DNA: TGTGCCAGCAGCCCGGGAAGAGGGGCTTTCTTT. Its translation is CASSPGRGAFF.

V is TRBV4-1 and J is TRBJ2-5, with D perhaps TRBD1 (6 bases). The CDR3 totals 18 residues. Germline assignment: CDR1 MGHRA and CDR2 YSYEKL. V dropped 4 bases and J dropped 1 base, with 22 bases sitting between them. The CDR3 nucleotides read TGCGCCAGCAGCCCCGATTCCGGGACACCCTCTTTCCAAGAGACCCAGTACTTC. It codes for CASSPDSGTPSFQETQYF.

V usage is TRBV2 and J usage is TRBJ1-4; no clear D gene. The germline V gene has CDR1 SNHLY and CDR2 FYNNEI. The CDR3 contains 13 residues. The V gene lost 8 bases and the J gene lost 4 bases, with 11 bases spanning the gap. The CDR3 loop is CASVRQDNEKLFF. The DNA for the CDR3 is TGTGCCAGCGTTCGGCAGGATAATGAAAAACTGTTTTTT.

There are a few counts of this clone. V and J are TRBV5-1 and TRBJ1-6; D gene ambiguous. The CDR3 totals 14 residues. Germline CDR1 reads SGHRS; CDR2 reads YFSETQ. Trimming shortened V by 4 bases and J by 5 bases, and 10 bases separated the two germline ends. CDR3 loop: CASSGTTDNSPLHF. The CDR3 DNA is TGCGCCAGCAGCGGCACGACTGATAATTCACCCCTCCACTTT.

This clone was detected a few times. The chain is built from TRBV4-1 and TRBJ2-7; TRBD2 might be the D (5 bases). The germline V gene encodes CDR1 MGHRA and CDR2 YSYEKL. Trimming left V 0 bases short and J 5 bases short, with 8 bases between. The CDR3 has 13 amino acids. The CDR3 spells CASSQEWRNEQYF. The CDR3 nucleotides are TGCGCCAGCAGCCAAGAATGGAGGAACGAGCAGTACTTC.

The chain has TRBV4-2 and TRBJ1-1; D may be TRBD1 (6 bases). CDR1 is LGHNA and CDR2 is YNFKEQ in the germline V gene. The CDR3 spans 15 residues. Between the trimmed V and J ends, which lost 2 bases and 3 bases, there was a span of 13 bases. Here the CDR3 reads CASSQTTGSYTEAFF. The CDR3 coding sequence is TGTGCCAGCAGCCAAACCACAGGGAGCTACACTGAAGCTTTCTTT.